One sample yielded the 17 T cell receptor beta chains listed below, sequenced in a study of blood T cell repertoires in COVID-19. Sequencing was performed with immunoSEQ multiplex PCR; in TCRdb, only in-frame clones are kept and a portion is missing. In the table there are 84,000 or so clones, roughly 80% of which are singletons. Material: peripheral blood. These receptors were collected from a man between 65 and 80 years old with acute or convalescent COVID-19.

This chain links TRBV9 with TRBJ2-1; a weak D match, TRBD2 (6 bases). CDR3 length equals 16 residues. The germline CDR1 and CDR2 sequences are SGDLS and YYNGEE. V lost 3 bases and J 2 bases, leaving 15 bases between the germline ends. CDR3: CASSALGTLAYNEQFF. The CDR3 DNA reads TGTGCCAGCAGCGCTTTGGGGACTTTAGCCTACAATGAGCAGTTCTTC.

This chain links TRBV5-1 with TRBJ2-5; tentatively, D is TRBD1 (6 bases). The CDR3 has 16 amino acids. Germline values: CDR1 SGHRS, CDR2 YFSETQ. Deletions cut 3 bases from V and 5 bases from J, with 20 bases between. The CDR3 spells CASSWTGSAQGETQYF. The CDR3 DNA reads as TGCGCCAGCAGCTGGACCGGATCAGCCCAGGGGGAGACCCAGTACTTC. Full variable domain (remainder filled in from reference TRBV5-1 and TRBJ2-5): KAGVTQTPRYLIKTRGQQVTLSCSPISGHRSVSWYQQTPGQGLQFLFEYFSETQRNKGNFPGRFSGRQFSNSRSEMNVSTLELGDSALYLCASSWTGSAQGETQYFGPGTRLLVL.

Only a few counts were recorded for this clone. V usage is TRBV3-1 (or the pseudogene TRBV3-2) and J usage is TRBJ1-1; D ambiguous. CDR3 size: 12 residues. Trimming pared 2 bases from V and 6 bases from J, leaving 7 bases between. Germline values: CDR1 LGHDT, CDR2 YNNKEL (reference sequence). CDR3 loop: CASSQSGSEAFF. CDR3 DNA: TGTGCCAGCAGCCAATCGGGATCTGAAGCTTTCTTT.

This chain connects TRBV4-1 to TRBJ1-5; the D is unclear. The CDR3 runs 17 residues. Germline V CDR1 and CDR2: MGHRA, YSYEKL. The V end was cut by 0 bases, the J end by 4 bases, with 16 bases between. This CDR3 reads CASSQEGGGIGNQPQHF. DNA for the CDR3: TGCGCCAGCAGCCAAGAAGGAGGAGGGATTGGGAATCAGCCCCAGCATTTT.

The V and J genes are TRBV5-4 and TRBJ1-1, with TRBD1 as a possible D gene (5 bases). Germline V gene lookup returns CDR1 SGHNT and CDR2 YYREEE (reference sequence). Trimming left V 1 base short and J 4 bases short, with 11 bases between. The CDR3 spans 14 residues. The CDR3 sequence is CASSLRGEGTEAFF. CDR3 bases: TGTGCCAGCAGCTTGAGAGGGGAGGGCACTGAAGCTTTCTTT.

The V gene is TRBV7-8, the J gene TRBJ1-4; 7 nucleotides line up with TRBD1. Germline lookup yields CDR1 SGHVS and CDR2 FQNEAQ. The trim removed 6 bases at V and 3 bases at J, leaving 16 bases unmatched. The CDR3 contains 18 residues. The CDR3 DNA follows: TGTGCCAGCAGGGAGTTCCCCTCTCCGGGACAGCCTAATGAAAAACTGTTTTTT. Amino acids: CASREFPSPGQPNEKLFF. Complete variable domain (other parts from reference TRBV7-8 and TRBJ1-4): GAGVSQSPRYKVAKRGQDVALRCDPISGHVSLFWYQQALGQGPEFLTYFQNEAQLDKSGLPSDRFFAERPEGSVSTLKIQRTQQEDSAVYLCASREFPSPGQPNEKLFFGSGTQLSVL.

The chain carries TRBV20-1 and TRBJ1-1, with D possibly TRBD1 on 6 matching bases. The germline CDR1 and CDR2 sequences are DFQATT and SNEGSKA (reference sequence). The CDR3 has 11 amino acids. The V end was cut by 7 bases, the J end by 1 base, with 7 bases between. CDR3: CSEQGNTEAFF. CDR3 nucleotide sequence: TGCAGTGAACAGGGGAACACTGAAGCTTTCTTT.

The chain employs TRBV11-2 and TRBJ2-7; TRBD2 is a possible D gene (6 bases). Germline V CDR1 and CDR2: SGHAT, FQNNGV. V was trimmed by 5 bases and J by 2 bases, leaving 19 bases between them. This CDR3 is built from 16 residues. The CDR3 DNA sequence: TGTGCCAGCAGCACTACCGAGGGCGGGGCCACCTACGAGCAGTACTTC. This gives the protein CASSTTEGGATYEQYF. The variable domain in full, completed from reference TRBV11-2 and TRBJ2-7, reads EAGVAQSPRYKIIEKRQSVAFWCNPISGHATLYWYQQILGQGPKLLIQFQNNGVVDDSQLPKDRFSAERLKGVDSTLKIQPAKLEDSAVYLCASSTTEGGATYEQYFGPGTRLTVT.

The chain recombines TRBV4-1 with TRBJ2-1, with 14 bases lining up with TRBD2. Germline CDR1 reads MGHRA; CDR2 reads YSYEKL. V was clipped by 4 bases and J by 8 bases; unmatched bases: 7. The CDR3 totals 16 residues. In nucleotides, the CDR3 is TGCGCCAGCAGCCCTCGACTAGCGGGGGGGCAGGATGAGCAGTTCTTC. Its protein is CASSPRLAGGQDEQFF.

The rearrangement links TRBV12-3 or TRBV12-4 to TRBJ2-5; unclear D gene. Between the trimmed V and J ends, which lost 4 bases and 6 bases, there was a span of 12 bases. The CDR3 spans 13 residues. The CDR3 nucleotides read TGTGCCAGCAGTTACCCCGGCAGGCAGACCCAGTACTTC. Its protein product is CASSYPGRQTQYF.

V is TRBV5-5 and J is TRBJ2-5; 7 bases agree with TRBD1. Germline V gives CDR1 SGHKS, CDR2 YYEKEE (reference sequence). The V and J ends lost 5 bases and 4 bases, in that order; junction bases with no gene match: 11. The CDR3 spans 15 residues. The CDR3 region has the DNA TGTGCCAGCAGTTATTTGGGGCCAGGGGGAGAGACCCAGTACTTC. As protein: CASSYLGPGGETQYF.

The V call is TRBV27, the J call TRBJ1-1, with D possibly matching TRBD1 (5 bases). This CDR3 comprises 12 residues. The germline CDR1 and CDR2 sequences are MNHEY and SMNVEV (reference sequence). V lost 5 bases and J lost 11, with 15 bases in between. CDR3 in amino acids: CASSTGHGRAFF. In DNA, the CDR3 is TGTGCCAGCAGTACAGGACATGGGCGGGCTTTCTTT.

The chain carries TRBV7-9 and TRBJ2-7; 7 bases agree with TRBD1. Germline V gives CDR1 SEHNR, CDR2 FQNEAQ (reference sequence). The CDR3 is 13 amino acids. V lost 3 bases, J lost 5 bases, and 4 bases stayed unmatched. DNA of the CDR3: TGTGCCAGCAGCTTCGACAGGGTGAACGAGCAGTACGTC. Translation gives CASSFDRVNEQYV.

This clone was recorded once. The chain carries TRBV14 and TRBJ2-1; TRBD2 is a possible D gene (5 bases). V was trimmed by 1 base and J by 1 base, leaving 8 bases between them. Germline lookup yields CDR1 SGHDN and CDR2 FVKESK. This CDR3 is built from 15 residues. The CDR3 loop reads CASSQGGISYNEQFF. CDR3 sequence (DNA): TGTGCCAGCAGCCAAGGAGGGATATCCTACAATGAGCAGTTCTTC.

V and J are TRBV7-7 and TRBJ1-2; 7 nucleotides agree with TRBD1. CDR1 is SSHAT, CDR2 FNYEAQ, per germline (reference sequence). This CDR3 contains 15 residues. Germline trimming cut 1 base from V and 3 bases from J; bases unmatched to any gene: 5. The CDR3 DNA sequence: TGTGCCAGCAGCTTAGTTCGCAGGGGGGACTATGGCTACACCTTC. Translation gives CASSLVRRGDYGYTF.

The V and J genes are TRBV10-2 and TRBJ2-6; no firm D call. CDR1 is WSHSY, CDR2 SAAADI, per germline. The V and J ends lost 3 bases and 0 bases respectively, with 6 bases between them. The CDR3 extends over 15 amino acids. The CDR3, as DNA: TGCGCCAGCAGTGAACTGAGCTCTGGGGCCAACGTCCTGACTTTC. This sequence encodes CASSELSSGANVLTF.

V and J are TRBV5-6 and TRBJ2-5; 7 bases are shared with TRBD2. The germline V gene has CDR1 SGHDT and CDR2 YYEEEE. This CDR3 is 15 amino acids long. J lost 5 bases, V lost 2 bases, and 9 bases had no gene match. The CDR3 loop is CASSLPSGPKETQYF. Here the CDR3 DNA reads TGTGCCAGCAGCTTACCTAGCGGCCCGAAGGAGACCCAGTACTTC.